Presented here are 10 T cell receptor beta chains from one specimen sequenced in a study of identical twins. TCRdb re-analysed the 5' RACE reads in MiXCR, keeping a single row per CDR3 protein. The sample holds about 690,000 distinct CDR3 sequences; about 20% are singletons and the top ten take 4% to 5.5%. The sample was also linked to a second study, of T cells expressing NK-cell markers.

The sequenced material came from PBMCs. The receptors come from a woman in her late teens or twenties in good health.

The DNA of the CDR3 is TGTGCCAGCAGTCTCGGGACTCCCCCCCTGGATACGCAGTATTTT. Its protein is CASSLGTPPLDTQYF. J is TRBJ2-3 and V is TRBV6-1, with D perhaps matching TRBD2 (6 bases). The length of the CDR3 is 15 residues. In germline, CDR1 is MNHNS, CDR2 SASEGT. Trimming removed 5 bases at V and 6 bases at J, with 18 bases between.

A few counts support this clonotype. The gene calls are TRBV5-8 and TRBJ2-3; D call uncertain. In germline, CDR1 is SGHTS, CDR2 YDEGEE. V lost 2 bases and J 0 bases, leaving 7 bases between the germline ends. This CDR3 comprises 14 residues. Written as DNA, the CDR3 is TGTGCCAGCAGCTTTGAGACTAGCACAGATACGCAGTATTTT. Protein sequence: CASSFETSTDTQYF.

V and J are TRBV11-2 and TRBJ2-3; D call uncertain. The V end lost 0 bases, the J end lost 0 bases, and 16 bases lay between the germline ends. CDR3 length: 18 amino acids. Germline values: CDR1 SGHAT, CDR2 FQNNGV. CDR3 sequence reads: CASSLEYLGNTSTDTQYF. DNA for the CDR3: TGTGCCAGCAGCTTAGAATACTTGGGGAACACTAGCACAGATACGCAGTATTTT.

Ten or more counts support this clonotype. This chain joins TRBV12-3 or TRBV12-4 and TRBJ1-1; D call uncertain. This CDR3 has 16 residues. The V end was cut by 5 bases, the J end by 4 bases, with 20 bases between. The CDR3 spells CASSPLGLLGITEAFF. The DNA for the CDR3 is TGTGCCAGCAGTCCACTCGGCCTCTTGGGAATCACTGAAGCTTTCTTT.

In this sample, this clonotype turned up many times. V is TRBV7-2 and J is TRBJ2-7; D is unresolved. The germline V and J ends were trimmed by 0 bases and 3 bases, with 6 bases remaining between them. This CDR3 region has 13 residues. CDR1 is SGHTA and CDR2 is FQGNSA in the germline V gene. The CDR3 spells CASSLAIGYEQYF. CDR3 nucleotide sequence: TGTGCCAGCAGCTTAGCGATTGGCTACGAGCAGTACTTC.

CDR3 residues: CASSGLDDEQFF. The CDR3 DNA follows: TGTGCCAGCAGCGGACTAGACGATGAGCAGTTCTTC. The V and J genes are TRBV6-6 and TRBJ2-1, with 7 bases matching TRBD2. Germline trimming cut 6 bases from V and 8 bases from J; bases unmatched to any gene: 4. CDR3 size: 12 residues. In germline, CDR1 is MNHNY, CDR2 SVGAGI (reference sequence).

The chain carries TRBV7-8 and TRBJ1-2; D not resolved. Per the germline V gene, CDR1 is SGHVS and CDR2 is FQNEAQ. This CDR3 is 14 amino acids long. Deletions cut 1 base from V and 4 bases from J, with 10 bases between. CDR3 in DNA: TGTGCCAGCAGCTTAGAGGCTACCGGCTATGGCTACACCTTC. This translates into CASSLEATGYGYTF.

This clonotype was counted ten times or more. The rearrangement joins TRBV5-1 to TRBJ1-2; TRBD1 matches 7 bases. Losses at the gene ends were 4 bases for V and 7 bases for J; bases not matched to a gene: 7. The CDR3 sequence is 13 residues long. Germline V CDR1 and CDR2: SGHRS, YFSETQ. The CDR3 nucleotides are TGCGCCAGCAGCCTCCGACAGGGCCGTGGCTACACCTTC. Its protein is CASSLRQGRGYTF.

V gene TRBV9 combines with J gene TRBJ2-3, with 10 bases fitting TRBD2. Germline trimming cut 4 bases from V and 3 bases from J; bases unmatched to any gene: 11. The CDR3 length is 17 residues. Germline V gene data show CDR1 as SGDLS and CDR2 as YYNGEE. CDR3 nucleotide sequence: TGTGCCAGCAGCCCACCGGGGTCTAGCGGGGGTACAGATACGCAGTATTTT. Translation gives CASSPPGSSGGTDTQYF.

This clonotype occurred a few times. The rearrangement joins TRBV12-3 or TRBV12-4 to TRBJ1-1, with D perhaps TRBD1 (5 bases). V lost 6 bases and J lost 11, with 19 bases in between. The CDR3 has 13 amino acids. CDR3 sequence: CASSAKNRLAAFF. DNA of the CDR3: TGTGCCAGCAGCGCTAAAAACAGGTTGGCGGCTTTCTTT.